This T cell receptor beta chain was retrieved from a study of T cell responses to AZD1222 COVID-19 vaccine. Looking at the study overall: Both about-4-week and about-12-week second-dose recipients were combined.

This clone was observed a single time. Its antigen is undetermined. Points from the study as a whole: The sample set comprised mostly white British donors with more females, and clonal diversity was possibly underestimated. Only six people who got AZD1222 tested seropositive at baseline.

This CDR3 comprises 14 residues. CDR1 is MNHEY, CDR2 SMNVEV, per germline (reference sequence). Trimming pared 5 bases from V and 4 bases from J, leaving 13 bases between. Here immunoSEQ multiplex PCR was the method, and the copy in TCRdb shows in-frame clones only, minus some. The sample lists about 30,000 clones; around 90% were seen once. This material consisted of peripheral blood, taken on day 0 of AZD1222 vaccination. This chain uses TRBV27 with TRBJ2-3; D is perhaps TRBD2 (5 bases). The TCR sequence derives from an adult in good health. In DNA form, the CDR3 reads TGTGCCAGCAGTGCAACTAGTCCCCCAGATACGCAGTATTTT. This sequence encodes CASSATSPPDTQYF.